Each of the 10 T cell receptor beta chains below was sequenced from the same sample in a study of CXCR3-negative and CXCR3-positive naive CD8 T cells. Which antigens these TCRs recognize remains unknown. UMI-labeled TRB cDNA libraries were prepared by 5' RACE. No DNA is given; TCRdb re-called the 5' RACE reads and lists each CDR3 protein once. Its table lists 150,000 to 160,000 distinct CDR3 sequences. Findings and limits, study-wide: More hydrophobic TRB CDR3s occurred in CXCR3-positive than in CXCR3-negative naive cells.

The sequencing sample was made of naive CXCR3+ CD8+ T cells from blood. Subset denoted: CD45RO-CCR7+CD27+CD95- naive CD8+ T cells expressing CXCR3 (TNR3+). Receptor source: a human donor in good health. Some clones in this sample may be carry-over from other donors' samples.

J is TRBJ1-1 and V is TRBV11-2. The CDR3 length is 13 residues. The germline V gene encodes CDR1 SGHAT and CDR2 FQNNGV. The CDR3 protein is CASSPRTNTEAFF. Looking up the rest from reference TRBV11-2 and TRBJ1-1 gives the full variable domain: EAGVAQSPRYKIIEKRQSVAFWCNPISGHATLYWYQQILGQGPKLLIQFQNNGVVDDSQLPKDRFSAERLKGVDSTLKIQPAKLEDSAVYLCASSPRTNTEAFFGQGTRLTVV.

The gene calls are TRBV6-7 and TRBJ2-1; checking the TCRdb D call of TRBD1 is not possible without DNA. TRBV6-7 is placed among ORFs of uncertain function. The length of the CDR3 is 17 residues. CDR3 in amino acids: CASSYSSPGPTYNEQFF.

J is TRBJ2-1 and V is TRBV20-1; TCRdb returns TRBD1, unconfirmable since there is no DNA. The CDR3 contains 12 residues. Germline CDR1 DFQATT, CDR2 SNEGSKA (reference sequence). CDR3 region: CSADYRGDEQFF.

CDR3 loop: CASSGTPKPSYEQYF. This chain uses TRBV9 with TRBJ2-7; the TCRdb call, TRBD1, lacks DNA for checking. This CDR3 contains 15 residues. Germline lookup yields CDR1 SGDLS and CDR2 YYNGEE.

The chain combines TRBV12-5 with TRBJ2-1; TCRdb proposes TRBD1, but this gene call is untestable without DNA. CDR1 LGHNT and CDR2 FRNRAP come from the germline V gene. This CDR3 region has 14 residues. This CDR3 reads CASGFGGEGNEQFF.

The chain uses TRBV4-1 and TRBJ2-1. The germline V gene has CDR1 MGHRA and CDR2 YSYEKL. The CDR3 is 14 amino acids. This chain's CDR3 is CASSLHYTYNKQFF.

This rearrangement joins TRBV29-1 to TRBJ2-1; the TCRdb call, TRBD2, lacks DNA for checking. The CDR3 consists of 14 residues. CDR1 and CDR2 (germline): SQVTM, ANQGSEA. CDR3 amino acids: CSVEEGLAGYEQFF.

The J gene is TRBJ2-2, the V gene TRBV24-1; TCRdb proposes TRBD1, but this gene call is untestable without DNA. The CDR3 contains 16 residues. Germline V CDR1 and CDR2: KGHDR, SFDVKD. The CDR3 sequence is CATSDWDGGDTGELFF.

The chain recombines TRBV7-9 with TRBJ2-7. The CDR3 spans 17 residues. Germline V gene data show CDR1 as SEHNR and CDR2 as FQNEAQ (reference sequence). CDR3 residues: CASSLPPYRGRAYEQYF.

The CDR3 sequence: CASSPATVGNYGYTF. This chain joins TRBV4-1 and TRBJ1-2; there is no DNA to check the TCRdb D call of TRBD1. CDR3 size: 15 residues. The germline V gene has CDR1 MGHRA and CDR2 YSYEKL.